This TCR beta chain was sequenced in a study of a mutant IDH1 vaccine in newly diagnosed glioma. To note about this clone: As yet, its antigen is unknown.

This table comes from immunoSEQ multiplex PCR, and its TCRdb copy is limited to in-frame clones, with some not included. Counted here are about 64,000 clones, roughly 74% occurring once; the ten biggest clones make up roughly 4.7%. The time point was: week 35, safety follow-up. It was 300 ug of mutant IDH1 20-mer peptide that made up each vaccine dose, given with topical imiquimod. The CDR3 totals 17 residues. V lost 3 bases to trimming and J lost 2 bases; unmatched junction nucleotides: 7. Germline V gene lookup returns CDR1 MNHEY and CDR2 SMNVEV (reference sequence). Sequencing was performed on PBMCs, taken from a glioma patient whose treatment included an IDH1 peptide vaccine. The V gene is TRBV27, the J gene TRBJ2-6; 7 bases fit TRBD1. The source is a man aged 50 or older with glioma. This chain's CDR3 is CASSLRQGTAGANVLTF. CDR3 nucleotide sequence: TGTGCCAGCAGTTTGAGACAGGGAACGGCTGGGGCCAACGTCCTGACTTTC.